The present T cell receptor (beta chain) was sequenced within a study of T cell responses to AZD1222 COVID-19 vaccine. Study-wide results and caveats: Donors skewed white British and female; clonal diversity was possibly underestimated. The study found Spike-specific TCR breadth and depth rose after two AZD1222 doses.

Sequencing used immunoSEQ multiplex PCR; TCRdb keeps in-frame clones, though not all of them. The repertoire holds approximately 140,000 clones, with just over 90% as singletons. This CDR3 has 13 residues. CDR1 is SGDLS and CDR2 is YYNGEE in the germline V gene. Between the trimmed V and J ends, which lost 0 bases and 7 bases, there was a span of 7 bases. Comment on this clone: Its antigen is not known.

The receptor was derived from an adult in good health. This chain connects TRBV9 to TRBJ1-4; D unclear. Sample: peripheral blood, taken on day 0 of MenACWY control vaccination. For the CDR3, the DNA is TGTGCCAGCAGCGTAGGTATGACTGAAAAACTGTTTTTT. It is translated as CASSVGMTEKLFF.